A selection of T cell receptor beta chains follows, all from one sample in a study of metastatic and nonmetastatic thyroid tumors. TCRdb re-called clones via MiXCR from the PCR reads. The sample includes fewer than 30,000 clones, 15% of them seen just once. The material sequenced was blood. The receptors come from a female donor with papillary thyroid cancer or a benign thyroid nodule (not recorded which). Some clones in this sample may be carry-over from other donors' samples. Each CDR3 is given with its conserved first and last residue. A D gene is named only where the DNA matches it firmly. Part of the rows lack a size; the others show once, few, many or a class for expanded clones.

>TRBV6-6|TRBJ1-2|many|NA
CASSYSRDTPYGYTF
TGTGCCAGCAGTTACTCAAGGGACACGCCGTATGGCTACACCTTC
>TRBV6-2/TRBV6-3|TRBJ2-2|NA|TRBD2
CASSSGLAGPTGELFF
TGTGCCAGCAGTTCCGGACTAGCGGGCCCCACCGGGGAGCTGTTTTTT
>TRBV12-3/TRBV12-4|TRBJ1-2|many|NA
CASKEGLGNYGYTF
TGTGCCAGCAAGGAGGGGTTAGGAAACTATGGCTACACCTTC
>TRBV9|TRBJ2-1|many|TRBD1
CASSPGTGGNEQFF
TGTGCCAGCAGCCCGGGGACAGGGGGAAATGAGCAGTTCTTC
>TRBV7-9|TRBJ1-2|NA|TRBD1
CASMPTLQGAACYTF
TGTGCCAGCATGCCGACCCTCCAGGGGGCGGCTTGCTACACCTTC
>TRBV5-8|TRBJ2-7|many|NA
CASSLFSAVYEQYF
TGTGCCAGCAGCTTGTTCTCGGCCGTCTACGAGCAGTACTTC
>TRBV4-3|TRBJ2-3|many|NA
CASSQELAQRTDTQYF
TGCGCCAGCAGCCAAGAACTAGCCCAGCGCACAGATACGCAGTATTTT
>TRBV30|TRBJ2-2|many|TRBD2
CAWTRGGLGTGELFF
TGTGCCTGGACGCGGGGGGGCCTCGGGACCGGGGAGCTGTTTTTT
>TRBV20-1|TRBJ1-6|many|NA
CSAQKGDGLRTNSPLHF
TGCAGTGCACAAAAGGGGGACGGCCTCAGGACTAATTCACCCCTCCACTTT
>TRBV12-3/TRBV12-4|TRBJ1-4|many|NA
CASSLVGVAGEKLFF
TGTGCCAGCAGTTTAGTCGGGGTTGCGGGGGAAAAACTGTTTTTT
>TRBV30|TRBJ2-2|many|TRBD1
CAWNRWDSNTGELFF
TGTGCCTGGAATAGGTGGGACAGCAACACCGGGGAGCTGTTTTTT
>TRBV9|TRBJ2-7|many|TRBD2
CASSVLAGAYEQYF
TGTGCCAGCAGCGTTCTAGCGGGGGCCTACGAGCAGTACTTC
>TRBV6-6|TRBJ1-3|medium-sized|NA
CASSYLGGSGNTIYF
TGTGCCAGCAGTTACTTAGGGGGCTCTGGAAACACCATATATTTT
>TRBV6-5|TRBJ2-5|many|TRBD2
CASSYSAPSGGGAKTQYF
TGTGCCAGCAGTTACTCTGCTCCGAGCGGGGGGGGGGCCAAGACCCAGTACTTC
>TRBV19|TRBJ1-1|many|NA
CASSIAPAGWNTEAFF
TGTGCCAGTAGTATAGCCCCAGCAGGGTGGAATACTGAAGCTTTCTTT
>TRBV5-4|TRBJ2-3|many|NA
CASSLGRSATDTQYF
TGTGCCAGCAGCTTGGGCAGATCAGCTACAGATACGCAGTATTTT
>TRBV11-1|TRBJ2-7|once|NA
CASSLPGLPYEQYF
TGTGCCAGCAGCTTACCGGGACTCCCCTACGAGCAGTACTTC
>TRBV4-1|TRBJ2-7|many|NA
CASSQVGKGHRERKQYF
TGCGCCAGCAGCCAAGTGGGAAAGGGCCACAGGGAGAGGAAGCAGTACTTC
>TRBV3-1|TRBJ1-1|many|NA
CASSRQTGNTEAFF
TGTGCCAGCAGCCGCCAGACTGGAAACACTGAAGCTTTCTTT
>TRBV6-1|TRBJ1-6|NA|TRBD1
CASSSQGIQGVQIHF
TGTGCCAGCAGTTCCCAAGGGATACAGGGGGTCCAAATCCACTTT
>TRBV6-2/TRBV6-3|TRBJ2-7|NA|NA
CASSYLGPNSYEQYF
TGTGCCAGCAGTTACTTGGGACCGAACTCCTACGAGCAGTACTTC
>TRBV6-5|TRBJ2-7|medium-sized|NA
CASSYVAGPYEQYF
TGTGCCAGCAGTTATGTAGCAGGCCCCTACGAGCAGTACTTC